These 12 T cell receptor beta chains came from one sample sequenced in a study of PD-1 blockade in mismatch repair-deficient tumors. Stated time point: approximately 11-day in vitro stimulation with candidate neoantigen peptide 3. No antigen has been identified for these receptors. Sequenced by immunoSEQ multiplex PCR; TCRdb stores in-frame clones only, minus some. The sample has around 10,000 clones; about 90% are singletons. The sample here was cells cultured in vitro, taken from a patient treated with pembrolizumab. These receptors came from an adult with mismatch repair-deficient cancer.

The rearrangement joins TRBV5-1 to TRBJ2-2; weak D call: TRBD2 (6 bases). V lost 1 base to trimming and J lost 3 bases, with 13 bases between them. The CDR3 spans 16 residues. Germline assignment: CDR1 SGHRS and CDR2 YFSETQ. The CDR3 region is CASSLMGGPDTGELFF. The CDR3, as DNA: TGCGCCAGCAGCTTGATGGGGGGACCGGACACCGGGGAGCTGTTTTTT.

V and J are TRBV9 and TRBJ1-4, with TRBD1 matching 8 bases. The CDR3 spans 14 residues. V lost 5 bases, J lost 7 bases, and 7 bases stayed unmatched. Germline values: CDR1 SGDLS, CDR2 YYNGEE. This CDR3 reads CASRGQVFSEKLFF. Written as DNA, the CDR3 is TGTGCCAGCAGGGGACAGGTTTTTTCTGAAAAACTGTTTTTT. Looking up the rest from reference TRBV9 and TRBJ1-4 gives the full variable domain: DSGVTQTPKHLITATGQRVTLRCSPRSGDLSVYWYQQSLDQGLQFLIQYYNGEERAKGNILERFSAQQFPDLHSELNLSSLELGDSALYFCASRGQVFSEKLFFGSGTQLSVL.

This chain connects TRBV7-9 to TRBJ2-3; 11 nucleotides agree with TRBD1. The V gene end was trimmed by 3 bases and the J gene end by 9 bases; junction bases not matched to a gene: 5. The V gene's germline CDR1 is SEHNR and CDR2 FQNEAQ (reference sequence). The CDR3 is 14 residues long. This chain's CDR3 is CASSFGQGAGTQYF. Written as DNA, the CDR3 is TGTGCCAGCAGCTTCGGACAGGGGGCTGGAACGCAGTATTTT.

J is TRBJ2-7 and V is TRBV6-5; D not certain. The CDR3 spans 14 residues. The germline gives CDR1 MNHEY, CDR2 SVGAGI. Deletions cut 2 bases from V and 2 bases from J, with 10 bases between. CDR3 residues: CASSYTRAAYEQYF. The DNA for the CDR3 is TGTGCCAGCAGTTACACAAGGGCCGCCTACGAGCAGTACTTC.

The chain recombines TRBV4-1 with TRBJ2-7, with a tentative D call TRBD2 (5 bases). Between the trimmed V and J ends, which lost 0 bases and 3 bases, there was a span of 12 bases. Germline loops: CDR1 MGHRA, CDR2 YSYEKL. The CDR3 extends over 15 amino acids. The CDR3 loop is CASSQDLALDYEQYF. In nucleotides, the CDR3 is TGCGCCAGCAGCCAAGATTTAGCGTTGGACTACGAGCAGTACTTC.

The V call is TRBV11-3, the J call TRBJ2-7; 10 bases fit TRBD2. CDR1 and CDR2 from the germline V gene are SGHNT and YENEEA. Losses at the gene ends were 5 bases for V and 7 bases for J; bases not matched to a gene: 14. This CDR3 is built from 16 residues. The CDR3 sequence: CASSLRASGSTEEQYF. CDR3 nucleotides: TGTGCCAGCAGCCTCAGAGCTAGCGGGAGTACGGAAGAGCAGTACTTC.

This chain links TRBV18 with TRBJ2-7; D unresolved. Trimming pared 6 bases from V and 4 bases from J, leaving 25 bases between. Germline V gives CDR1 KGHSH, CDR2 LQKENI. This CDR3 is built from 17 residues. The CDR3 spells CASSPTSPALLLYEQYF. The DNA of the CDR3 is TGTGCCAGCTCCCCGACCTCCCCAGCGCTGTTACTTTACGAGCAGTACTTC.

The chain employs TRBV9 and TRBJ2-1; TRBD2 aligns across 13 bases. V lost 0 bases to trimming and J lost 4 bases; unmatched junction nucleotides: 4. The germline CDR1 and CDR2 sequences are SGDLS and YYNGEE. This CDR3 contains 17 residues. CDR3 DNA sequence: TGTGCCAGCAGCGTAGGACTAGCGGGAGGCTGGTACAATGAGCAGTTCTTC. Its translation is CASSVGLAGGWYNEQFF.

This clone was counted between two and nine times. This chain connects TRBV7-9 to TRBJ1-2; D gene ambiguous. Per germline, CDR1 SEHNR and CDR2 FQNEAQ (reference sequence). The V end was cut by 7 bases, the J end by 6 bases, with 12 bases between. CDR3 length: 12 residues. The CDR3 here is CASTQLGNGYTF. The CDR3 nucleotides are TGTGCCAGCACCCAACTGGGGAATGGCTACACCTTC. Based on the CDR3 plus reference TRBV7-9 and TRBJ1-2, the full variable domain is DTGVSQNPRHKITKRGQNVTFRCDPISEHNRLYWYRQTLGQGPEFLTYFQNEAQLEKSRLLSDRFSAERPKGSFSTLEIQRTEQGDSAMYLCASTQLGNGYTFGSGTRLTVV.

V is TRBV14 and J is TRBJ2-2, with unresolved D. Trimming shortened V by 2 bases and J by 1 base, and 2 bases separated the two germline ends. Germline values: CDR1 SGHDN, CDR2 FVKESK. The CDR3 has 13 amino acids. The CDR3 DNA follows: TGTGCCAGCAGCCAATGGAACACCGGGGAGCTGTTTTTT. It codes for CASSQWNTGELFF.

The chain combines TRBV4-1 with TRBJ1-2, with a weak D call TRBD1 (6 bases). CDR1 is MGHRA and CDR2 is YSYEKL in the germline V gene. The CDR3 loop spans 16 amino acids. Deletions cut 1 base from V and 4 bases from J, with 16 bases between. The CDR3 sequence: CASSQVRDTNLYGYTF. The CDR3 coding sequence is TGCGCCAGCAGCCAAGTCCGGGACACCAACCTCTATGGCTACACCTTC.

This CDR3 reads CASSRGVHTGELFF. CDR3 DNA: TGTGCCAGCAGTAGAGGGGTTCACACCGGGGAGCTGTTTTTT. The chain uses TRBV27 and TRBJ2-2; D is perhaps TRBD1 or TRBD2 (5 bases each). The germline gives CDR1 MNHEY, CDR2 SMNVEV (reference sequence). The V gene lost 5 bases and the J gene lost 3 bases, with 10 bases spanning the gap. There are 14 residues in the CDR3.